This T cell receptor (beta chain) was obtained from a study of blood T cell repertoires in COVID-19. Study summary: Sites in the United States, Italy and Spain provided acute and convalescent COVID-19 samples. The analysed material was cDNA or gDNA that came from T cells, B-cell-depleted T cells, or PBMCs.

Original handling: Amplified reference gene primers provided the basis for estimating nucleated cell counts. Measured with immunoSEQ multiplex PCR; TCRdb has only the in-frame clones, and not every one. V and J calls and clone size are those listed in that table; D and trimming were worked out from the DNA. Of some 700,000 clones in the sample, 85% to 90% were seen once. The trim removed 8 bases at V and 4 bases at J, leaving 4 bases unmatched. This CDR3 contains 12 residues. Germline values: CDR1 MGHDK, CDR2 SYGVNS. Sequenced sample: peripheral blood. The J gene is TRBJ1-1, the V gene TRBV25-1, with 7 bases aligning to TRBD1. The sequence derives from a woman between 18 and 29 years old with acute or convalescent COVID-19. The CDR3 DNA reads TGTGCCAGCGGAAGGACAGGCACTGAAGCTTTCTTT. Translation: CASGRTGTEAFF. The complete variable domain, with remaining parts taken from reference TRBV25-1 and TRBJ1-1, reads EADIYQTPRYLVIGTGKKITLECSQTMGHDKMYWYQQDPGMELHLIHYSYGVNSTEKGDLSSESTVSRIRTEHFPLTLESARPSHTSQYLCASGRTGTEAFFGQGTRLTVV.